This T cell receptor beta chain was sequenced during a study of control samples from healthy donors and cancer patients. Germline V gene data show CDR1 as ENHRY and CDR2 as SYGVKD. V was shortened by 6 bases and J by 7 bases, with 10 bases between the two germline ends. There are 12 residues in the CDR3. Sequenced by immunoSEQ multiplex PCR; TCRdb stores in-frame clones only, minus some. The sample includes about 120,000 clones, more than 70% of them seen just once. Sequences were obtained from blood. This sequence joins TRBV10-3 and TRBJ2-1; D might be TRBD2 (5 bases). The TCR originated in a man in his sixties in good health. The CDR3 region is CAISRTGNEQFF. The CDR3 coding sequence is TGTGCCATCAGCCGGACTGGGAATGAGCAGTTCTTC.